This record looks at one T cell receptor (beta chain) sequence and its context. This CDR3 is built from 13 residues. Germline values: CDR1 DFQATT, CDR2 SNEGSKA (reference sequence). V was clipped by 4 bases and J by 7 bases, with 15 bases between them. Using a J-beta primer mix together with a sample-barcoded 5' primer, a second PCR was run for roughly 6 to 12 cycles. All cDNA molecules were each tagged by a template-switch adaptor with 12 random nucleotides. TCRdb recomputed calls from the 5' RACE reads with MiXCR, one row per CDR3 protein. The sample contains some 930,000 distinct CDR3 sequences, just under 30% of which appear only once. The entry originates in a study of blood T cells in healthy people across ages. The same sample was also used in a study of T cells of mothers and their children. That paper states: Within related and unrelated pairs, thymic selection shapes TCR recombination output in a similar way.

The source is a woman in her thirties or forties in good health. The material sequenced was blood. This chain connects TRBV20-1 to TRBJ2-3, with D unresolved. The CDR3 sequence: CSANRLGSHTQYF. The CDR3 DNA sequence: TGCAGTGCTAACCGACTCGGCTCACATACGCAGTATTTT.